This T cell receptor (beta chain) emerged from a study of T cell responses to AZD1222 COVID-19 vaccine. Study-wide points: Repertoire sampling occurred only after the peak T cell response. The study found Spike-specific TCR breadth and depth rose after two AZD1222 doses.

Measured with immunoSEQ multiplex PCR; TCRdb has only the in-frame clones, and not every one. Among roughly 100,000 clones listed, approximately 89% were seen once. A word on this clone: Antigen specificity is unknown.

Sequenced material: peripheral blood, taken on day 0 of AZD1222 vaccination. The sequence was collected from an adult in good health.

The CDR3 nucleotides are TGTGCCAGCAGCTTGGCCACGGGTGAAAAACTGTTTTTT. Translated: CASSLATGEKLFF. V usage is TRBV5-4 and J usage is TRBJ1-4; D uncertain. The CDR3 loop spans 13 amino acids. Trimming took off 0 bases at V and 7 bases at J, with 7 bases between the two ends. The germline CDR1 and CDR2 sequences are SGHNT and YYREEE (reference sequence).